Below, 32 T cell receptor beta chains from the same sample are listed, as sequenced in a study of Ad26.COV2.S vaccination and SARS-CoV-2 variants. Assay: immunoSEQ multiplex PCR; the TCRdb copy retains only in-frame clones and omits some. The sample lists around 450,000 clones, roughly nine tenths occurring once. As for treatment: around 19 received Ad26.COV2.S at low or high dose, single or two shots; five or six received placebo; per-sample allocation not given. It was on day 63 after the first vaccine or placebo injection that samples were taken. The sample in question was peripheral blood, obtained in a trial of Ad26.COV2.S vaccine versus placebo. Receptors originate from a person aged 18-65 years who received the Ad26.COV2.S COVID-19 vaccine or a placebo.

The rearrangement uses TRBV6-5 and TRBJ1-6; 7 positions match TRBD1. CDR1 is MNHEY, CDR2 SVGAGI, per germline. J gave up 14 bases and V 7 bases, and 8 bases lay outside the gene matches. The CDR3 sequence is 12 residues long. The CDR3 sequence: CASTRTGQSLHF. The DNA of the CDR3 is TGTGCCAGCACCCGGACAGGCCAGTCCCTCCACTTT.

This clone was detected only once. The V and J genes are TRBV7-2 and TRBJ2-4; D is ambiguous. Germline CDR1 and CDR2: SGHTA and FQGNSA. Trimming shortened V by 5 bases and J by 0 bases, and 5 bases separated the two germline ends. CDR3 length: 13 residues. The CDR3 sequence is CASSPAAKNIQYF. The CDR3 DNA sequence: TGTGCCAGCAGCCCCGCAGCCAAAAACATTCAGTACTTC.

This chain joins TRBV27 and TRBJ2-2; D possibly corresponds to TRBD1 (5 bases). The V gene lost 3 bases and the J gene lost 6 bases, with 14 bases spanning the gap. The CDR3 is made up of 15 amino acids. Germline V gene sequence: CDR1 MNHEY, CDR2 SMNVEV (reference sequence). The CDR3 region has the DNA TGTGCCAGCAGTTTCTACGACAAACAGGCCGGGGAGCTGTTTTTT. It translates to CASSFYDKQAGELFF.

This clone came up a few times. The same CDR3 can be traced to other DNA sequences in this sample. The V call is TRBV6-6, the J call TRBJ1-6; D is unresolved. V was pared by 0 bases and J by 8 bases, with 2 bases between. CDR1 and CDR2 (germline): MNHNY, SVGAGI (reference sequence). This CDR3 is 12 amino acids long. Written as DNA, the CDR3 is TGTGCCAGCAGTTACTCGGATTCACCCCTCCACTTT. Amino acid sequence: CASSYSDSPLHF.

The genes are TRBV6-5 and TRBJ1-4; D gene unclear. Trimming pared 3 bases from V and 0 bases from J, leaving 8 bases between. CDR3 length equals 15 residues. Germline V gene data show CDR1 as MNHEY and CDR2 as SVGAGI. The CDR3 sequence: CASSYGQATNEKLFF. CDR3 bases: TGTGCCAGCAGTTATGGGCAAGCAACTAATGAAAAACTGTTTTTT.

The chain joins TRBV12-3 or TRBV12-4 to TRBJ2-1; D is possibly TRBD2 (5 bases). The V and J ends lost 6 bases and 3 bases respectively, with 9 bases between them. This CDR3 is 13 amino acids long. The DNA of the CDR3 is TGTGCCAGCAGGTCCGGGATCTACAATGAGCAGTTCTTC. Protein: CASRSGIYNEQFF.

The chain carries TRBV7-8 and TRBJ1-1; TRBD1 matches 7 bases. The length of the CDR3 is 14 residues. CDR1 SGHVS and CDR2 FQNEAQ come from the germline V gene. The V and J ends lost 1 base and 4 bases, in that order; junction bases with no gene match: 3. The CDR3 sequence is CASSLGPGGTEAFF. CDR3 bases: TGTGCCAGCAGCTTAGGTCCAGGGGGCACTGAAGCTTTCTTT.

The chain recombines TRBV28 with TRBJ1-2; D is unclear. The germline gives CDR1 MDHEN, CDR2 SYDVKM. V lost 2 bases, J lost 1 base, and 5 bases lay in between. CDR3 size: 13 residues. The CDR3 coding sequence is TGTGCCAGCAGTTTACAGGTTAACTATGGCTACACCTTC. Translation: CASSLQVNYGYTF.

This clone showed up just once. In DNA form, the CDR3 reads TGTGCCACCAGCACCCGGGGGACAGATACGCAGTATTTT. It yields the protein CATSTRGTDTQYF. This chain links TRBV15 with TRBJ2-3; a possible D gene is TRBD2 (6 bases). The CDR3 sequence is 13 residues long. CDR1 is LNHNV and CDR2 is YYDKDF in the germline V gene (reference sequence). V was shortened by 4 bases and J by 3 bases, with 8 bases between the two germline ends.

The CDR3 sequence is CASSHDPSGSSYEQYF. CDR3 DNA sequence: TGTGCCAGCAGTCACGACCCTAGCGGGAGTTCCTACGAGCAGTACTTC. The chain links TRBV2 to TRBJ2-7, with TRBD2 identical over 10 bases. Germline CDR1 reads SNHLY; CDR2 reads FYNNEI. Unmatched junction bases numbered 8, after V lost 5 bases and J lost 1 base. CDR3 length equals 16 residues.

This chain links TRBV19 with TRBJ1-1; a possible D gene is TRBD1 (5 bases). The CDR3 sequence is 14 residues long. Germline-derived CDR1 and CDR2 are LNHDA and SQIVND (reference sequence). Between the trimmed V and J ends, which lost 7 bases and 4 bases, there was a span of 16 bases. The CDR3 region is CASNWSGRGTEAFF. CDR3 bases: TGTGCCAGTAACTGGTCAGGGAGGGGCACTGAAGCTTTCTTT.

V and J are TRBV2 and TRBJ2-2; D unresolved. CDR3 length: 16 residues. The V gene lost 3 bases and the J gene lost 2 bases, with 13 bases spanning the gap. Per the germline V gene, CDR1 is SNHLY and CDR2 is FYNNEI. The CDR3 reads CASSDLGPTNTGELFF. The CDR3 bases are TGTGCCAGCAGTGATCTAGGACCGACAAACACCGGGGAGCTGTTTTTT.

The chain joins TRBV19 to TRBJ2-3; D may be TRBD2 (5 bases). Trimming pared 6 bases from V and 0 bases from J, leaving 7 bases between. From germline, CDR1 is LNHDA and CDR2 SQIVND (reference sequence). The CDR3 runs to 13 residues. CDR3 DNA: TGTGCCAGTAGCGGGGTCAGCACAGATACGCAGTATTTT. Amino acids: CASSGVSTDTQYF.

V gene TRBV10-3 combines with J gene TRBJ1-5; weak D call: TRBD1 (6 bases). CDR3 size: 19 residues. Germline CDR1 and CDR2: ENHRY and SYGVKD. Trimming took 6 bases from V and 5 from J, leaving 29 bases between them. In DNA form, the CDR3 reads TGTGCCATCAGCCGCGACTGGTGGGGGGGGCTTGGGTGCTATCAGCCCCAGCATTTT. Its translation: CAISRDWWGGLGCYQPQHF.

CDR3: CASSPQGTSLANEKLFF. In DNA form, the CDR3 reads TGCGCCAGCAGCCCGCAGGGGACCAGCCTTGCTAATGAAAAACTGTTTTTT. The chain couples TRBV4-1 to TRBJ1-4; D may be TRBD1 (6 bases). CDR1 is MGHRA and CDR2 is YSYEKL in the germline V gene. The CDR3 spans 17 residues. The V gene lost 4 bases and the J gene lost 3 bases, with 18 bases spanning the gap.

The gene calls are TRBV28 and TRBJ2-7; no clear D gene. V was cut by 6 bases and J by 0 bases, with 12 bases left in between. The germline V gene encodes CDR1 MDHEN and CDR2 SYDVKM. The CDR3 has 14 residues. This CDR3 is CASRNPGRSYEQYF. CDR3 sequence (DNA): TGTGCCAGCAGAAATCCCGGGCGCTCCTACGAGCAGTACTTC.

The CDR3 DNA follows: TGTGCCAGCTCACCGGACAGTAATGAAAAACTGTTTTTT. Encoded protein: CASSPDSNEKLFF. The J gene is TRBJ1-4, the V gene TRBV18; possibly TRBD1 for D (6 bases). The CDR3 runs 13 residues. Germline CDR1 KGHSH, CDR2 LQKENI. Trimming removed 3 bases at V and 4 bases at J, with 6 bases between.

This chain links TRBV5-6 with TRBJ2-3; 8 bases agree with TRBD2. After removal of 4 bases from V and 3 bases from J, the junction contained 7 bases not matched to a gene. Germline-derived CDR1 and CDR2 are SGHDT and YYEEEE. The CDR3 extends over 15 amino acids. The CDR3, as DNA: TGTGCCAGCAGCGTTAGCGGGGTAGCGACAGATACGCAGTATTTT. It is translated as CASSVSGVATDTQYF. Combining the CDR3 with reference TRBV5-6 and TRBJ2-3 gives the whole variable domain DAGVTQSPTHLIKTRGQQVTLRCSPKSGHDTVSWYQQALGQGPQFIFQYYEEEERQRGNFPDRFSGHQFPNYSSELNVNALLLGDSALYLCASSVSGVATDTQYFGPGTRLTVL.

This chain joins TRBV30 and TRBJ2-2; possible D gene TRBD1, 5 bases. The CDR3 spans 13 residues. Trimming left V 0 bases short and J 5 bases short, with 7 bases between. CDR1 and CDR2 from the germline V gene are GTSNPN and SVGIG (reference sequence). CDR3 sequence: CAWSVTGTGELFF. CDR3 nucleotide sequence: TGTGCCTGGAGTGTAACAGGAACCGGGGAGCTGTTTTTT.

The rearrangement uses TRBV15 and TRBJ2-7, with D uncertain. The V end lost 0 bases, the J end lost 6 bases, and 9 bases lay between the germline ends. The CDR3 extends over 13 amino acids. Germline CDR1 reads LNHNV; CDR2 reads YYDKDF (reference sequence). CDR3 in amino acids: CATSRERVGEQYF. The CDR3 DNA reads TGTGCCACCAGCAGAGAAAGGGTGGGCGAGCAGTACTTC. Variable domain in full (rest from reference TRBV15 and TRBJ2-7): DAMVIQNPRYQVTQFGKPVTLSCSQTLNHNVMYWYQQKSSQAPKLLFHYYDKDFNNEADTPDNFQSRRPNTSFCFLDIRSPGLGDTAMYLCATSRERVGEQYFGPGTRLTVT.

The chain joins TRBV13 to TRBJ2-5, with TRBD2 identical over 7 bases. The J segment lost 5 bases and the V segment lost 2 bases, leaving 2 bases of the junction unmatched. Germline V gene data show CDR1 as PRHDT and CDR2 as FYEKMQ (reference sequence). The CDR3 runs 13 residues. The CDR3 DNA reads as TGTGCCAGCAGCTTACGGGAGGTGGAGACCCAGTACTTC. The encoded protein is CASSLREVETQYF. Variable domain in full (rest from reference TRBV13 and TRBJ2-5): AAGVIQSPRHLIKEKRETATLKCYPIPRHDTVYWYQQGPGQDPQFLISFYEKMQSDKGSIPDRFSAQQFSDYHSELNMSSLELGDSALYFCASSLREVETQYFGPGTRLLVL.

The V gene is TRBV5-1, the J gene TRBJ2-4; either TRBD1 or TRBD2 may supply D (5 bases each). CDR1 and CDR2 from the germline V gene are SGHRS and YFSETQ. Deletions cut 0 bases from V and 2 bases from J, with 12 bases between. The CDR3 consists of 16 residues. The CDR3 bases are TGCGCCAGCAGCTTGGCGCCGGGGCTAACCAAAAACATTCAGTACTTC. Translating gives CASSLAPGLTKNIQYF.

This clone has just one count. The chain couples TRBV5-1 to TRBJ2-2; D call uncertain. CDR1 is SGHRS and CDR2 is YFSETQ in the germline V gene. The CDR3 length is 12 residues. V was trimmed by 2 bases and J by 3 bases, leaving 2 bases between them. CDR3 sequence reads: CASSFYTGELFF. CDR3 DNA: TGCGCCAGCAGCTTTTACACCGGGGAGCTGTTTTTT.

The gene calls are TRBV19 and TRBJ2-7; a possible D gene is TRBD2 (6 bases). This CDR3 contains 15 residues. Trimming pared 4 bases from V and 2 bases from J, leaving 15 bases between. CDR1 LNHDA and CDR2 SQIVND come from the germline V gene (reference sequence). This chain's CDR3 is CASSKIGGLPYEQYF. CDR3 DNA: TGTGCCAGTAGTAAGATCGGGGGATTGCCCTACGAGCAGTACTTC. The full variable domain, in which reference TRBV19 and TRBJ2-7 provide the parts outside the CDR3, is DGGITQSPKYLFRKEGQNVTLSCEQNLNHDAMYWYRQDPGQGLRLIYYSQIVNDFQKGDIAEGYSVSREKKESFPLTVTSAQKNPTAFYLCASSKIGGLPYEQYFGPGTRLTVT.

V and J are TRBV11-2 and TRBJ2-1; no clear D. The germline V gene encodes CDR1 SGHAT and CDR2 FQNNGV. The CDR3 consists of 13 residues. Trimming removed 1 base from V and 8 bases from J, with 9 bases in between. The CDR3 region has the DNA TGTGCCAGCAGCTTAGTTTCGTACTATGAGCAGTTCTTC. Its translation is CASSLVSYYEQFF.

The chain combines TRBV6-6 with TRBJ1-3; D is uncertain. With 6 bases removed from V and 3 bases from J, the gap between germline ends came to 6 bases. Germline CDR1 and CDR2: MNHNY and SVGAGI (reference sequence). This CDR3 is built from 12 residues. CDR3 residues: CASRLDGNTIYF. The CDR3 coding sequence is TGTGCCAGCAGATTGGATGGAAACACCATATATTTT.

The chain links TRBV6-5 to TRBJ1-5, with 9 nucleotides matching TRBD1. Germline V gene data show CDR1 as MNHEY and CDR2 as SVGAGI. Trimming cost V 11 bases and J 6 bases; bases outside gene matches: 8. The CDR3 runs to 13 residues. CDR3 loop: CAVRQGDGQPQHF. CDR3 nucleotide sequence: TGTGCCGTAAGACAGGGGGACGGTCAGCCCCAGCATTTT.

The chain uses TRBV5-5 and TRBJ1-1, with 8 bases matching TRBD1. The CDR3 is 17 amino acids. Losses at the gene ends were 4 bases for V and 4 bases for J; bases not matched to a gene: 15. Per the germline V gene, CDR1 is SGHKS and CDR2 is YYEKEE (reference sequence). CDR3: CASSRGTGGWMVTEAFF. In nucleotides, the CDR3 is TGTGCCAGCAGCCGCGGGACAGGCGGTTGGATGGTCACTGAAGCTTTCTTT.

This clone was observed a handful of times. The chain recombines TRBV28 with TRBJ2-7; the D gene is possibly TRBD2 (5 bases). V lost 3 bases to trimming and J lost 2 bases, with 14 bases between them. The CDR3 loop spans 15 amino acids. The germline gives CDR1 MDHEN, CDR2 SYDVKM. As DNA, the CDR3 is TGTGCCAGCAGTTTCCCGACTACGAGGACCTACGAGCAGTACTTC. Protein product: CASSFPTTRTYEQYF.

This chain uses TRBV12-3 or TRBV12-4 with TRBJ1-1; D is undetermined. This CDR3 spans 13 amino acids. Trimming left V 4 bases short and J 8 bases short, with 14 bases between. The CDR3 sequence is CASSYQDGQEAFF. As DNA, the CDR3 is TGTGCCAGCAGTTACCAGGACGGGCAAGAAGCTTTCTTT.

The gene calls are TRBV5-1 and TRBJ1-1; tentatively, D is TRBD1 (5 bases). The CDR3 is 12 amino acids. Germline V gives CDR1 SGHRS, CDR2 YFSETQ. V lost 8 bases to trimming and J lost 10 bases, with 18 bases between them. The CDR3 DNA is TGCGCCAGTCGAGGGGACCGGGCAGCAGCTTTCTTT. As protein: CASRGDRAAAFF.

The chain recombines TRBV2 with TRBJ1-2, with D possibly being TRBD1 (6 bases). The germline V gene encodes CDR1 SNHLY and CDR2 FYNNEI. The CDR3 is 15 amino acids. V was trimmed by 3 bases and J by 3 bases, leaving 14 bases between them. Here the CDR3 DNA reads TGTGCCAGCAGTGACCCCGGACAGCGAGACTATGGCTACACCTTC. It codes for CASSDPGQRDYGYTF.